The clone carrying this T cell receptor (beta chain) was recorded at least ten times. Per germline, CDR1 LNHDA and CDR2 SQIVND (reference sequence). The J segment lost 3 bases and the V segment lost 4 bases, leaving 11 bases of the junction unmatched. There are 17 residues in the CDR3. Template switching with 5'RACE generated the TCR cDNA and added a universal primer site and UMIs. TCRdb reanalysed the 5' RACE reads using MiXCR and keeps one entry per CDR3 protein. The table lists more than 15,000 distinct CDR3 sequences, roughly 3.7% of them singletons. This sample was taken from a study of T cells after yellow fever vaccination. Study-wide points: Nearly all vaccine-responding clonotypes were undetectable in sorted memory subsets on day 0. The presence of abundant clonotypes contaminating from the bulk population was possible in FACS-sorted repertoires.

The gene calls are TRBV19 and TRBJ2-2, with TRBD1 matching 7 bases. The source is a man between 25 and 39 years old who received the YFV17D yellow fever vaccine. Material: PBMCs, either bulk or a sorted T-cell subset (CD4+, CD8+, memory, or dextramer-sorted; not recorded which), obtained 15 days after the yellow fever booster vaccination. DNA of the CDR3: TGTGCCAGTAGTACTCTCGGGACAGAACTCTACACCGGGGAGCTGTTTTTT. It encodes CASSTLGTELYTGELFF.